Ten or more counts support the clone carrying this T cell receptor (beta chain). The antigen remains unidentified. Cyclophosphamide on days +3 and +4 followed busulfan-fludarabine conditioning and a marrow graft. This specimen belongs to a study of T cells after posttransplantation cyclophosphamide. This table comes from immunoSEQ multiplex PCR, and its TCRdb copy is limited to in-frame clones, with some not included. Listed for the sample are fewer than 7,500 clones, none seen a single time. Whole-study findings and limits: Tissue-infiltrating T cells from skin or gut overlapped little with blood T cells. Later blood repertoires were often dominated by clones from the donor CD8+ memory compartment. TRB clonality was highly associated with recipient CMV seropositivity and reactivation.

Trimming removed 6 bases from V and 4 bases from J; junction bases left unmatched: 9. The germline V gene has CDR1 SGDLS and CDR2 YYNGEE. The CDR3 loop spans 15 amino acids. The material was PBMCs, obtained after allogeneic stem cell transplant with posttransplant cyclophosphamide. V and J are TRBV9 and TRBJ2-2; 7 nucleotides agree with TRBD2. This clonotype was obtained from a female patient aged 45-60 years who received an allogeneic stem cell transplant from an unrelated donor, was CMV-positive, and had acute GVHD only. Some T cells may arise from the graft donor. This CDR3 reads CASKEGGRGTGELFF. The CDR3 DNA is TGTGCCAGCAAAGAAGGCGGGAGAGGCACCGGGGAGCTGTTTTTT.